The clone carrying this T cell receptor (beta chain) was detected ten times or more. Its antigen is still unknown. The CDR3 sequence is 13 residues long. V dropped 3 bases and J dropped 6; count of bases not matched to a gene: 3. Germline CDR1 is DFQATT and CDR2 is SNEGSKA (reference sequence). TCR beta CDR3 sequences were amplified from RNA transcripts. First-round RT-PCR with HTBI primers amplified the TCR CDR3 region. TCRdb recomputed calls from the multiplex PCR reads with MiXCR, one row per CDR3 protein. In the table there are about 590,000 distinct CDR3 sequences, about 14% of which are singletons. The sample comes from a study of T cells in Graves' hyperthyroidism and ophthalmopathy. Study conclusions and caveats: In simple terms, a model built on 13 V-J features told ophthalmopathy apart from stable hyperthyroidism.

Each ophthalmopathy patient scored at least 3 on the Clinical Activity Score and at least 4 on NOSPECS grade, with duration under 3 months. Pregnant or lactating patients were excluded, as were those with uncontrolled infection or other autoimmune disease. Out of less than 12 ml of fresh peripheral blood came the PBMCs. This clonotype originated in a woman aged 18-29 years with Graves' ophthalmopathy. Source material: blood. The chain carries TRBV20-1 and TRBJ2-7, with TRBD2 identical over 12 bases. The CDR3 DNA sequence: TGCAGTGCTAGGACTAGCGGGAGACGCGAGCAGTACTTC. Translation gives CSARTSGRREQYF.